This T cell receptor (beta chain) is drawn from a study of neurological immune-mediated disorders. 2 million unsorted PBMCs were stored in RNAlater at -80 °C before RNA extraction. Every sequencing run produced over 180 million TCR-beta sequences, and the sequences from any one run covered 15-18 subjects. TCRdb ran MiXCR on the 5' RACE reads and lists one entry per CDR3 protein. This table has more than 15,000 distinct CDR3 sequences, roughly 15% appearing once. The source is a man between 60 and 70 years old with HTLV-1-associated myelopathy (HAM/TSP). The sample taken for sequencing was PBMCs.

The CDR3 is CSAPRGDEKLFF. CDR3 nucleotide sequence: TGCAGTGCCCCACGGGGTGATGAAAAACTGTTTTTT. The V and J genes are TRBV20-1 and TRBJ1-4; D is unclear. Looked up from germline, CDR1 is DFQATT and CDR2 is SNEGSKA (reference sequence). The V end was cut by 6 bases, the J end by 6 bases, with 11 bases between. This CDR3 region has 12 residues.